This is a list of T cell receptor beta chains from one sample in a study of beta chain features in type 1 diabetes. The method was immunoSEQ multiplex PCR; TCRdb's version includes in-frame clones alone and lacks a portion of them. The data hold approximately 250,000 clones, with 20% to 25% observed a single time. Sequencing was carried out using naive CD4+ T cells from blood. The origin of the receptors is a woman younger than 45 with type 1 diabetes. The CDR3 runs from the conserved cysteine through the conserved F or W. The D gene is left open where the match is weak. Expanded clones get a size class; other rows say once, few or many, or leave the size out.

TGCGCCAGCAGCTTGGCGGGGGGCGTCCCCTACAATGAGCAGTTCTTC	CASSLAGGVPYNEQFF	-	-	TRBJ2-1	TRBV5-1
TGTGCCAGCAGCCCGCGGGACAGGTACACAGATACGCAGTATTTT	CASSPRDRYTDTQYF	-	TRBD1	TRBJ2-3	TRBV6-5
TGTGCCAGCAGCCCCGGGACAGGCCCCTACGAGCAGTACTTC	CASSPGTGPYEQYF	-	TRBD1	TRBJ2-7	TRBV7-2
TGTGCCACCGATACCGGGTTACCCCTCGAGCAGTACTTC	CATDTGLPLEQYF	-	-	TRBJ2-7	TRBV7-9
TGTGCCTGGAGTATCGGAGCTACCCAGTACTTC	CAWSIGATQYF	-	-	TRBJ2-5	TRBV30
TGTGCCAGCAGTTTTATCCAGGGGGCTTCTGGCTATGGCTACACCTTC	CASSFIQGASGYGYTF	-	TRBD1	TRBJ1-2	TRBV28
TGTGCCAGCAGCGTAGCGGGACAGCAAAATCAGCCCCAGCATTTT	CASSVAGQQNQPQHF	-	TRBD1	TRBJ1-5	TRBV9
TGTGCCAGCAGCTTAGAGCTAGCGGGGTTCACAGATACGCAGTATTTT	CASSLELAGFTDTQYF	-	TRBD2	TRBJ2-3	TRBV7-9
TGTGCCAGCAGCTCCATGGGACAGGGGATGGTGTACAATGAGCAGTTCTTC	CASSSMGQGMVYNEQFF	few	TRBD1	TRBJ2-1	TRBV7-3
TGCGCCAGCAGCCAGGATTTAACGGACAGCATGAACACTGAAGCTTTCTTT	CASSQDLTDSMNTEAFF	-	-	TRBJ1-1	TRBV5-1
TGTGCCTGGAGCCTCTACAGGGGGCCCTCTGGAAACACCATATATTTT	CAWSLYRGPSGNTIYF	-	TRBD1	TRBJ1-3	TRBV30
TGCAGCGTTGAATTGGCTTTCACAGATACGCAGTATTTT	CSVELAFTDTQYF	few	-	TRBJ2-3	TRBV29-1
TGCAGCGCCGTTCCGGGACAGAGCACAGATACGCAGTATTTT	CSAVPGQSTDTQYF	few	TRBD1	TRBJ2-3	TRBV29-1
TGTGCCAGCAGTTACTCGATAGACGCTGGGCAGCTGTTTTTT	CASSYSIDAGQLFF	-	-	TRBJ2-2	TRBV6-6
TGCAGCGTAGTAGCGGGAGTGGGCCAAGAGACCCAGTACTTC	CSVVAGVGQETQYF	few	TRBD2	TRBJ2-5	TRBV29-1
TGTGCCAGCAGCGAAGCAGGGATCTCCTACAATGAGCAGTTCTTC	CASSEAGISYNEQFF	-	-	TRBJ2-1	TRBV9
TGTGCCAGCAGTTCTTATATGAACACTGAAGCTTTCTTT	CASSSYMNTEAFF	-	-	TRBJ1-1	TRBV27
TGTGCCAGCGGGTACAGGGGGGGAGCCTACGAGCAGTACTTC	CASGYRGGAYEQYF	-	-	TRBJ2-7	TRBV11-1
TGTGCCAGCAGCGTAGGTTTGGGGGGGGTAGACGAGCAGTACTTC	CASSVGLGGVDEQYF	-	TRBD2	TRBJ2-7	TRBV9
TGTGCCAGTAGTATCGGGGGGATCGTCTATGGCTACACCTTC	CASSIGGIVYGYTF	-	-	TRBJ1-2	TRBV19
TGTGCCAGCAGTACCTCAGCGGGATTCACAGATACGCAGTATTTT	CASSTSAGFTDTQYF	few	TRBD2	TRBJ2-3	TRBV6-5
TGTGCCAGCTCATCTCCGGACAGGGGCTACGAGCAGTACTTC	CASSSPDRGYEQYF	-	TRBD1	TRBJ2-7	TRBV18
TGTGCCAGCAGCTTAAACAGTGTCTCTGGAAACACCATATATTTT	CASSLNSVSGNTIYF	-	-	TRBJ1-3	TRBV7-9
TGTGCCAGCAGCCCCCGTGGGGGGGACTATGGCTACACCTTC	CASSPRGGDYGYTF	-	-	TRBJ1-2	TRBV7-8